This TCR beta chain was identified during a study of cytomegalovirus exposure and HLA in healthy donors. Study-wide points: Relative to equally common others, HLA-associated TCR beta chains showed greater clonal expansion in a later analysis. There were 150 to 200 TCR beta chains listed as cytomegalovirus-associated. Excluded: some indistinguishable V segments such as TRBV6-2 and TRBV6-3. 16,951 TCR beta sequences were associated with HLA alleles at 0.05 false discovery rate in a later analysis.

Concerning this clone itself: Its antigen is still unknown.

CDR3 size: 16 residues. Looked up from germline, CDR1 is ENHRY and CDR2 is SYGVKD. V shed 5 bases, J shed 0 bases, and the junction held 4 bases outside the gene matches. The PCR employed 60 Vbeta primers together with 13 Jbeta primers. Assay: immunoSEQ multiplex PCR; the TCRdb copy retains only in-frame clones and omits some. The table for this sample gives more than 40,000 clones. V is TRBV10-3 and J is TRBJ2-2; 9 nucleotides match TRBD2. The sequenced material came from PBMCs. The sequence derives from a female donor in good health and CMV-seronegative. The CDR3 sequence is CAISTSGGTNTGELFF. Written as DNA, the CDR3 is TGTGCCATCAGTACAAGCGGGGGGACGAACACCGGGGAGCTGTTTTTT.